This is a list of T cell receptor beta chains from one sample in a study of early T cells in non-severe SARS-CoV-2 infection. TCRdb re-analysed the 5' RACE reads in MiXCR, keeping a single row per CDR3 protein. Found here are tens of thousands of distinct CDR3 sequences, roughly 9% of them singletons; the top ten hold 3.9%. Sequenced here: whole blood, sampled at baseline. The receptor source for this set is an adult who was a healthcare worker with PCR-confirmed SARS-CoV-2 infection or an uninfected control (not recorded which). The CDR3 runs from the conserved cysteine through the conserved F or W. Each record gives: clone size, J gene, D gene, V gene, CDR3 DNA, CDR3 protein. D genes are given only for firm matches. Clone size is given for some rows only: seen once, a few or many times, or a class if the clone is expanded.

size: few; J: TRBJ1-5; D: NA; V: TRBV6-1; DNA: TGTGCCAGCAGTGAAGGGTTGATATCAGCGGGGTACAATCAGCCCCAGCATTTT; CDR3: CASSEGLISAGYNQPQHF
size: NA; J: TRBJ2-4; D: NA; V: TRBV20-1; DNA: TGCAGTGCTCCCCGCGGCAAAAACATTCAGTACTTC; CDR3: CSAPRGKNIQYF
size: few; J: TRBJ2-5; D: NA; V: TRBV6-6; DNA: TGTGCCAGCCGGCCCGCGGGAGAGACCCAGTACTTC; CDR3: CASRPAGETQYF
size: NA; J: TRBJ2-1; D: NA; V: TRBV6-5; DNA: TGTGCCAGCAGTTACTCCAGGGGAGGGTATGAGCAGTTCTTC; CDR3: CASSYSRGGYEQFF
size: NA; J: TRBJ1-3; D: NA; V: TRBV10-1; DNA: TGCGCCAGCAGTGAGTCGCGGCAGCCAGGAATGAGCTCTGGAAACACCATATATTTT; CDR3: CASSESRQPGMSSGNTIYF
size: NA; J: TRBJ2-7; D: NA; V: TRBV5-1; DNA: TGCGCCAGCAGCCCCATTCCGGGACCCCAGGGCGAGCAGTACTTC; CDR3: CASSPIPGPQGEQYF
size: many; J: TRBJ2-4; D: NA; V: TRBV7-2; DNA: TGTGCCAGCAGCCCCTCACTAGCCAAAAACATTCAGTACTTC; CDR3: CASSPSLAKNIQYF
size: NA; J: TRBJ2-7; D: NA; V: TRBV20-1; DNA: TGCAGTGCTAGCTACTTAACCTACGAGCAGTACTTC; CDR3: CSASYLTYEQYF
size: few; J: TRBJ2-7; D: TRBD2; V: TRBV11-3; DNA: TGTGCCAGCAGCTTACTTACCCCGGGAGGCGGCGGAAGGCAGTACTTC; CDR3: CASSLLTPGGGGRQYF
size: many; J: TRBJ2-1; D: TRBD2; V: TRBV24-1; DNA: TGTGCCACCAGTGATTCGGCTAGCGGAGCCTACAATGAGCAGTTCTTC; CDR3: CATSDSASGAYNEQFF
size: few; J: TRBJ2-7; D: TRBD1; V: TRBV7-9; DNA: TGTGCCAGCAGCAAAAATGGAGACAGGGCCCACCGCGAGCAGTACTTC; CDR3: CASSKNGDRAHREQYF
size: few; J: TRBJ2-7; D: NA; V: TRBV4-1; DNA: TGCGCCAGCAGCCAACTCGACGGTCCCTACGAGCAGTACTTC; CDR3: CASSQLDGPYEQYF
size: few; J: TRBJ1-2; D: TRBD1; V: TRBV18; DNA: TGTGCCAGCTCACCACGGACAGGGATCGGGCTTTCAGGAGGCTACACCTTC; CDR3: CASSPRTGIGLSGGYTF
size: NA; J: TRBJ2-1; D: NA; V: TRBV11-2; DNA: TGTGCCAGCAGTCCGGGTCGTTTCCGCGGGCCCCCCTACAATGAGCAGTTCTTC; CDR3: CASSPGRFRGPPYNEQFF
size: many; J: TRBJ2-2; D: TRBD1; V: TRBV6-1; DNA: TGTGCCAGCAGTGAAAAAAGGGGGCAAGACGGGGAGCTGTTTTTT; CDR3: CASSEKRGQDGELFF
size: NA; J: TRBJ1-5; D: NA; V: TRBV6-1; DNA: TGTGCCAGCAATTCCGGAGGCAATCAGCCCCAGCATTTT; CDR3: CASNSGGNQPQHF
size: NA; J: TRBJ2-1; D: NA; V: TRBV9; DNA: TGTGCCAGCAGCGCGGCAGGGAGGAGTGAGCAGTTCTTC; CDR3: CASSAAGRSEQFF
size: NA; J: TRBJ2-7; D: TRBD1; V: TRBV12-3/TRBV12-4; DNA: TGTGCCAGCAGTAAGCAGGGACAGGGGGCTTACGAGCAGTACTTC; CDR3: CASSKQGQGAYEQYF
size: NA; J: TRBJ2-1; D: TRBD2; V: TRBV7-2; DNA: TGTGCCAGCAGCCCGTGGACTAGCGGGAGACCCCCGCTCTTC; CDR3: CASSPWTSGRPPLF
size: few; J: TRBJ1-1; D: NA; V: TRBV18; DNA: TGTGCCAGCTCACCACTGGGACGGGGGGACACTGAAGCTTTCTTT; CDR3: CASSPLGRGDTEAFF
size: NA; J: TRBJ1-2; D: NA; V: TRBV7-2; DNA: TGTGCCAGCAGCTTAGGGTCCTCAGGGGCCTATGGCTACACCTTC; CDR3: CASSLGSSGAYGYTF
size: many; J: TRBJ1-1; D: NA; V: TRBV7-3; DNA: TGTGCCAGCAGCTTACAGGGCACAAACAGTGAAGCTTTCTTT; CDR3: CASSLQGTNSEAFF
size: NA; J: TRBJ1-1; D: NA; V: TRBV20-1; DNA: TGCAGTGCGGACTCCATAAGGGCTAAAGCGGCTTTCTTT; CDR3: CSADSIRAKAAFF
size: few; J: TRBJ1-2; D: NA; V: TRBV2; DNA: TGTGCCAGCACCCGACAGCAAAACTATGGCTACACCTTC; CDR3: CASTRQQNYGYTF
size: NA; J: TRBJ2-1; D: TRBD2; V: TRBV19; DNA: TGTGCCAGTACCACGCTAGCGGGGGGGTACAATGAGCAGTTCTTC; CDR3: CASTTLAGGYNEQFF
size: many; J: TRBJ1-6; D: NA; V: TRBV14; DNA: TGTGCCAGCAGCCAAGACAGGGCTCGCTCACCCCTCCACTTT; CDR3: CASSQDRARSPLHF
size: NA; J: TRBJ2-1; D: TRBD2; V: TRBV27; DNA: TGTGCCAGCACCCCGATCGGGACTAGCCCTCGCGGCAATGAGCAGTTCTTC; CDR3: CASTPIGTSPRGNEQFF
size: many; J: TRBJ2-3; D: TRBD2; V: TRBV12-3/TRBV12-4; DNA: TGTGCCAGCAGTTTAAGAGCGGGGGGGCCCCGAGATACGCAGTATTTT; CDR3: CASSLRAGGPRDTQYF
size: many; J: TRBJ1-4; D: NA; V: TRBV6-2/TRBV6-3; DNA: TGTGCCAGCGGACCCGTGACTAATGAAAAACTGTTTTTT; CDR3: CASGPVTNEKLFF
size: once; J: TRBJ2-2; D: NA; V: TRBV6-8; DNA: TGTGCCAGCAGTTCTTTAATAAACACCGGGGAGCTGTTTTTT; CDR3: CASSSLINTGELFF
size: NA; J: TRBJ2-1; D: NA; V: TRBV7-9; DNA: TGTGCCAGCAGCGCTCCATCTGGGGGCAGGCAGTTCTTC; CDR3: CASSAPSGGRQFF
size: NA; J: TRBJ2-1; D: TRBD1; V: TRBV7-9; DNA: TGTGCCAGCAGCTCTCGGGACAGGGGGTACAATGAGCAGTTCTTC; CDR3: CASSSRDRGYNEQFF
size: NA; J: TRBJ2-2; D: NA; V: TRBV7-9; DNA: TGTGCCAGCAGCTCAGATCTCAGGGCCGGGGAGCTGTTTTTT; CDR3: CASSSDLRAGELFF
size: many; J: TRBJ2-3; D: TRBD2; V: TRBV6-1; DNA: TGTGCCAGCACACGCGGGGGAAGCACAGATACGCAGTATTTT; CDR3: CASTRGGSTDTQYF
size: many; J: TRBJ2-7; D: NA; V: TRBV29-1; DNA: TGCAGCGTTGAAGAGGGTAGCCACGAGCAGTACTTC; CDR3: CSVEEGSHEQYF
size: many; J: TRBJ2-7; D: TRBD2; V: TRBV9; DNA: TGTGCCAGCAGCGTTAGCGGGAGGGTAGACGAGCAGTACTTC; CDR3: CASSVSGRVDEQYF
size: NA; J: TRBJ2-7; D: TRBD2; V: TRBV7-4; DNA: TGTGCCAGCAGCCAGGGGACTAGCGGGAGACACGAGCAGTACTTC; CDR3: CASSQGTSGRHEQYF
size: many; J: TRBJ1-5; D: TRBD1; V: TRBV4-1; DNA: TGCGCCAGCAGGCGGACAGGGTTTAATCAGCCCCAGCATTTT; CDR3: CASRRTGFNQPQHF
size: few; J: TRBJ2-1; D: NA; V: TRBV6-6; DNA: TGTGCCAGCAGTTACTCGGGTAGTCCCTCCTACAATGAGCAGTTCTTC; CDR3: CASSYSGSPSYNEQFF
size: NA; J: TRBJ1-5; D: NA; V: TRBV2; DNA: TGTGCCAGCAGTGACCGGGATCTACGGCCCCAGCATTTT; CDR3: CASSDRDLRPQHF
size: NA; J: TRBJ2-1; D: NA; V: TRBV6-5; DNA: TGTGCCACCCAGGCCTTGGGGGAGCAGTTCTTC; CDR3: CATQALGEQFF
size: few; J: TRBJ2-3; D: TRBD1; V: TRBV29-1; DNA: TGCAGCGTTGAAGGCCCCCCGGGGACAGGGGGGAGCACAGATACGCAGTATTTT; CDR3: CSVEGPPGTGGSTDTQYF
size: NA; J: TRBJ2-1; D: NA; V: TRBV10-2; DNA: TGCGCCAGCAGTGTCTACAGGGGGGGTGAGCAGTTCTTC; CDR3: CASSVYRGGEQFF
size: few; J: TRBJ2-3; D: NA; V: TRBV20-1; DNA: TGCAGTGCCTGGACTCCCCTGGAGCCAGATACGCAGTATTTT; CDR3: CSAWTPLEPDTQYF
size: many; J: TRBJ1-4; D: NA; V: TRBV25-1; DNA: TGTGCCAGCAGTGAATTTGGGGTCCTGGAAAAACTGTTTTTT; CDR3: CASSEFGVLEKLFF
size: many; J: TRBJ1-1; D: NA; V: TRBV12-3/TRBV12-4; DNA: TGTGCCAGCAGCCGGACTGAAGGAACTGAAGCTTTCTTT; CDR3: CASSRTEGTEAFF
size: many; J: TRBJ1-5; D: TRBD1; V: TRBV12-3/TRBV12-4; DNA: TGTGCCAGCAGCTATGGACAGGGGACTCAGCCCCAGCATTTT; CDR3: CASSYGQGTQPQHF
size: many; J: TRBJ2-3; D: TRBD2; V: TRBV6-1; DNA: TGTGCCAGCAGTGGACTAGCGGGAGACACAGATACGCAGTATTTT; CDR3: CASSGLAGDTDTQYF
size: few; J: TRBJ2-7; D: TRBD2; V: TRBV27; DNA: TGTGCCAGCAGTTTAAGGGAGGGGTACGAGCAGTACTTC; CDR3: CASSLREGYEQYF
size: many; J: TRBJ1-1; D: NA; V: TRBV5-1; DNA: TGCGCCAGCAGCCCACCTGAGGGCAGGTCTGAAGCTTTCTTT; CDR3: CASSPPEGRSEAFF
size: few; J: TRBJ2-3; D: TRBD1; V: TRBV28; DNA: TGTGCCAGCCGGGCAGGGGGCCTGTCTGCAGATACGCAGTATTTT; CDR3: CASRAGGLSADTQYF
size: NA; J: TRBJ2-3; D: TRBD2; V: TRBV29-1; DNA: TGCAGCGTCTTTATCGGACTAGCGGGATACACAGATACGCAGTATTTT; CDR3: CSVFIGLAGYTDTQYF
size: many; J: TRBJ2-4; D: NA; V: TRBV30; DNA: TGTGCCTGGAGTAGTTCGCTAGCCAAAAACATTCAGTACTTC; CDR3: CAWSSSLAKNIQYF
size: many; J: TRBJ2-2; D: TRBD1; V: TRBV12-3/TRBV12-4; DNA: TGTGCCAGCAGCCCCGGACAGGGTAGGCCTGGGGAGCTGTTTTTT; CDR3: CASSPGQGRPGELFF
size: NA; J: TRBJ1-3; D: NA; V: TRBV5-1; DNA: TGCGCCAGAGAAGGGGGACACTCTGGAAACACCATATATTTT; CDR3: CAREGGHSGNTIYF
size: few; J: TRBJ2-1; D: NA; V: TRBV19; DNA: TGTGCCAGTAGTATTCTTCGCTCCTACAATGAGCAGTTCTTC; CDR3: CASSILRSYNEQFF
size: few; J: TRBJ2-3; D: NA; V: TRBV5-1; DNA: TGCGCCAGCCGTGGCGGGAGCACAGATACGCAGTATTTT; CDR3: CASRGGSTDTQYF
size: many; J: TRBJ2-1; D: NA; V: TRBV6-4; DNA: TGTGCCAGCAGTGACTCAGACAACAATGAGCAGTTCTTC; CDR3: CASSDSDNNEQFF
size: many; J: TRBJ2-7; D: NA; V: TRBV10-2; DNA: TGCGCCAGCAGTGAAACAGGGACCGAGCAGTACTTC; CDR3: CASSETGTEQYF
size: few; J: TRBJ1-1; D: NA; V: TRBV28; DNA: TGTGCCAGCAGTTCACCCCAACCCAGGAACACTGAAGCTTTCTTT; CDR3: CASSSPQPRNTEAFF